The 19 T cell receptor beta chains listed next were all sequenced from one sample in a study of lung T cells in sarcoidosis with Löfgren's syndrome. TCRdb ran MiXCR on the reads and lists one entry per CDR3 protein. The sample yields 15,000 to 25,000 distinct CDR3 sequences, approximately 21% seen once. Material for sequencing was CD4+ T cells from PBMCs. Receptors were obtained from a human donor with sarcoidosis (Löfgren's syndrome or another form), or a control subject (not recorded which).

This clonotype occurred many times. The chain recombines TRBV7-6 with TRBJ1-2; 7 bases fit TRBD1. CDR1 and CDR2 from the germline V gene are SGHVS and FNYEAQ. Trimming removed 6 bases from V and 8 bases from J; junction bases left unmatched: 9. CDR3 size: 13 residues. The CDR3 spells CASSPTGLGGYTF. CDR3 in DNA: TGTGCCAGCAGTCCGACAGGGTTAGGGGGCTACACCTTC. Full variable domain (outside the CDR3, taken from reference TRBV7-6 and TRBJ1-2): GAGVSQSPRYKVTKRGQDVALRCDPISGHVSLYWYRQALGQGPEFLTYFNYEAQQDKSGLPNDRFSAERPEGSISTLTIQRTEQRDSAMYRCASSPTGLGGYTFGSGTRLTVV.

Turning to this clonotype: Germline is not matched at one junction end, which may reflect a read error. The J gene is TRBJ2-7, the V gene TRBV6-9, with D possibly being TRBD1 or TRBD2 (5 bases each). The CDR3 is made up of 13 amino acids. The germline V gene has CDR1 MNHGY and CDR2 SVAAGI. DNA for the CDR3: TGTGCCAGCAGTTCCCTTGGGGGATACAAGCAGTACTTT. The encoded protein is CASSSLGGYKQYF.

Of note for this clonotype: An end of the junction does not agree with germline; a read error may underlie this. The chain joins TRBV6-2 or TRBV6-3 to TRBJ1-1, with D unresolved. Germline V gene lookup returns CDR1 MNHEY and CDR2 SVGEGT. The CDR3 loop spans 12 amino acids. The CDR3 region is CASSTASWEAFF. The CDR3 coding sequence is TGTGCCAGCAGCACGGCCAGCTGGGAAGCCTTCTTT.

Ten or more counts support this clonotype. The chain joins TRBV5-4 to TRBJ2-1; 8 nucleotides match TRBD1. This CDR3 has 13 amino acids. Germline lookup yields CDR1 SGHNT and CDR2 YYREEE (reference sequence). Germline trimming cut 4 bases from V and 6 bases from J; bases unmatched to any gene: 3. The CDR3 here is CASSLQGGNEQFF. CDR3 sequence (DNA): TGTGCCAGCAGCCTACAGGGGGGCAATGAGCAGTTCTTC.

This clonotype has at least ten counts. One junction end disagrees with the germline gene, perhaps due to a read error. The chain recombines TRBV28 with TRBJ2-5, with D perhaps TRBD1 (7 bases). Germline lookup yields CDR1 MDHEN and CDR2 SYDVKM. The CDR3 has 15 residues. For the CDR3, the DNA is TGTGCCAGCAGCGTATACAGGGGACTGCAAGAGACCCAGCACTTC. It encodes CASSVYRGLQETQHF.

On this clonotype itself: A read error is possible here, since a much larger clone lies one base away. The chain has TRBV24-1 and TRBJ1-4; D may be TRBD1 (6 bases). CDR1 and CDR2 from the germline V gene are KGHDR and SFDVKD. This CDR3 region has 17 residues. V lost 5 bases, J lost 5 bases, and 20 bases lay in between. CDR3 protein: CATSARPRQERNEKLFF. In DNA, the CDR3 is TGTGCCACCAGTGCTCGCCCGAGACAGGAACGAAATGAAAAACTGTTTTTT.

In this sample, this clonotype turned up many times. The chain joins TRBV7-9 to TRBJ2-1, with D possibly being TRBD2 (6 bases). The CDR3 has 15 amino acids. Germline V gene sequence: CDR1 SEHNR, CDR2 FQNEAQ (reference sequence). Trimming shortened V by 0 bases and J by 6 bases, and 12 bases separated the two germline ends. The CDR3, as DNA: TGTGCCAGCAGCTTAGCGGGGGGACCGCTCAATGAGCAGTTCTTC. It codes for CASSLAGGPLNEQFF.

To note about this clonotype: A read error may be the cause here, since a much bigger clone is one base away. This chain uses TRBV6-5 with TRBJ2-2; 8 bases are shared with TRBD2. There are 14 residues in the CDR3. Germline V gives CDR1 MNHEY, CDR2 SVGAGI. CDR3 loop: CASFKAGDTGELLF. The DNA for the CDR3 is TGTGCCAGCTTTAAAGCGGGGGACACCGGGGAGCTGCTTTTT.

As to this clonotype: One end of the junction is discordant with germline, which a read error may explain. The chain recombines TRBV6-4 with TRBJ2-3; D is possibly TRBD1 (6 bases). This CDR3 region has 15 residues. Germline lookup yields CDR1 MRHNA and CDR2 SNTAGT. The CDR3 loop is CASSRAGASTDTRYF. The CDR3 DNA is TGTGCCAGCAGCCGAGCAGGGGCTAGCACAGATACGCGGTATTTT.

There are many counts of this clonotype. V and J are TRBV19 and TRBJ2-3; 9 nucleotides match TRBD2. The V gene's germline CDR1 is LNHDA and CDR2 SQIVND (reference sequence). The CDR3 runs to 15 residues. Trimming removed 7 bases from V and 2 bases from J; junction bases left unmatched: 7. In DNA, the CDR3 is TGTGCCAGTACATCGACTAGCGGTGTCACAGATACGCAGTATTTT. Protein: CASTSTSGVTDTQYF.

The rearrangement uses TRBV20-1 and TRBJ1-1, with D unclear. V shed 3 bases and J shed 10 bases, with 15 bases lying between them. From germline, CDR1 is DFQATT and CDR2 SNEGSKA (reference sequence). The CDR3 loop spans 12 amino acids. In DNA, the CDR3 is TGCAGTGCTAGGGATCAGGCTTTGGCAGCTTTCTTT. As protein: CSARDQALAAFF.

Many counts were recorded for this clonotype. The gene calls are TRBV7-9 and TRBJ1-4; 7 nucleotides agree with TRBD1. Germline CDR1 SEHNR, CDR2 FQNEAQ (reference sequence). V lost 3 bases, J lost 5 bases, and 6 bases stayed unmatched. The CDR3 has 15 amino acids. The CDR3 DNA reads TGTGCCAGCAGCTTCGACAGGGCCCAGAATGAAAAACTGTTTTTT. Its translation is CASSFDRAQNEKLFF.

This clonotype was counted ten times or more. The chain carries TRBV28 and TRBJ2-1, with 7 bases aligning to TRBD1. Germline trimming cut 11 bases from V and 0 bases from J; bases unmatched to any gene: 7. There are 14 residues in the CDR3. CDR1 is MDHEN and CDR2 is SYDVKM in the germline V gene. The CDR3 coding sequence is TGTGCCTGCGGACAGGTCGACTCCTACAATGAGCAGTTCTTC. Amino acids: CACGQVDSYNEQFF. The whole variable domain, remainder taken from reference TRBV28 and TRBJ2-1, is DVKVTQSSRYLVKRTGEKVFLECVQDMDHENMFWYRQDPGLGLRLIYFSYDVKMKEKGDIPEGYSVSREKKERFSLILESASTNQTSMYLCACGQVDSYNEQFFGPGTRLTVL.

This clonotype has only a few counts. Since the CDR3 does not end with the conserved phenylalanine or tryptophan, this likely comes from a read error. The chain links TRBV18 to TRBJ2-7; the match to TRBD1 covers 7 bases. CDR3 length: 14 residues. CDR1 is KGHSH, CDR2 LQKENI, per germline. Trimming removed 3 bases from V and 4 bases from J; junction bases left unmatched: 6. The CDR3 loop reads CASSPPGTEYEQYL. In DNA form, the CDR3 reads TGTGCCAGCTCACCTCCCGGGACAGAATACGAGCAGTACCTC.

This clonotype showed up many times. This rearrangement joins TRBV5-1 to TRBJ1-1; 8 bases line up with TRBD1. Trimming cost V 1 base and J 4 bases; bases outside gene matches: 3. This CDR3 is built from 14 residues. Germline V gives CDR1 SGHRS, CDR2 YFSETQ. DNA of the CDR3: TGCGCCAGCAGCTTGACAGGGGGTTTCACTGAAGCTTTCTTT. Protein sequence: CASSLTGGFTEAFF.

Ten or more counts support this clonotype. This chain links TRBV28 with TRBJ1-6; D is unclear. From germline, CDR1 is MDHEN and CDR2 SYDVKM. Trimming took off 6 bases at V and 0 bases at J, with 6 bases between the two ends. The CDR3 is 14 residues long. The CDR3 sequence: CASRESSYNSPLHF. In DNA, the CDR3 is TGTGCCAGCAGAGAGTCCTCCTATAATTCACCCCTCCACTTT.

This clonotype was seen at least ten times. The V and J genes are TRBV3-1 and TRBJ2-1, with 9 bases aligning to TRBD2. The junction had 13 bases not matched to a gene; V was cut back by 1 base and J by 6 bases. The CDR3 is 18 amino acids. Germline V gene sequence: CDR1 LGHDT, CDR2 YNNKEL (reference sequence). Here the CDR3 DNA reads TGTGCCAGCAGCCAAGTTCCTCCTTTAGCGGGAGAGATCAATGAGCAGTTCTTC. This sequence encodes CASSQVPPLAGEINEQFF.

Within the sample, this clonotype is medium-sized. This chain links TRBV28 with TRBJ2-5; 7 nucleotides line up with TRBD1. Germline V gene lookup returns CDR1 MDHEN and CDR2 SYDVKM. V trimming: 2 bases; J trimming: 3 bases; junction bases outside the gene matches: 3. This CDR3 comprises 14 residues. The CDR3 loop reads CASSLIDREETQYF. The CDR3 bases are TGTGCCAGCAGTTTAATCGACAGGGAAGAGACCCAGTACTTC.

On this clonotype itself: Possible read error: a much larger clone is one base away. This chain uses TRBV7-9 with TRBJ2-6, with D tentatively TRBD1 (6 bases). The germline V gene has CDR1 SEHNR and CDR2 FQNEAQ (reference sequence). The CDR3 runs 16 residues. DNA for the CDR3: TGTGCCAGCAGCTTCCCAGGGGTCTCTGGGGCCAACGTCCTGATTTTC. This codes for CASSFPGVSGANVLIF. Full variable domain (rest looked up from reference TRBV7-9 and TRBJ2-6): DTGVSQNPRHKITKRGQNVTFRCDPISEHNRLYWYRQTLGQGPEFLTYFQNEAQLEKSRLLSDRFSAERPKGSFSTLEIQRTEQGDSAMYLCASSFPGVSGANVLIFGAGSRLTVL.